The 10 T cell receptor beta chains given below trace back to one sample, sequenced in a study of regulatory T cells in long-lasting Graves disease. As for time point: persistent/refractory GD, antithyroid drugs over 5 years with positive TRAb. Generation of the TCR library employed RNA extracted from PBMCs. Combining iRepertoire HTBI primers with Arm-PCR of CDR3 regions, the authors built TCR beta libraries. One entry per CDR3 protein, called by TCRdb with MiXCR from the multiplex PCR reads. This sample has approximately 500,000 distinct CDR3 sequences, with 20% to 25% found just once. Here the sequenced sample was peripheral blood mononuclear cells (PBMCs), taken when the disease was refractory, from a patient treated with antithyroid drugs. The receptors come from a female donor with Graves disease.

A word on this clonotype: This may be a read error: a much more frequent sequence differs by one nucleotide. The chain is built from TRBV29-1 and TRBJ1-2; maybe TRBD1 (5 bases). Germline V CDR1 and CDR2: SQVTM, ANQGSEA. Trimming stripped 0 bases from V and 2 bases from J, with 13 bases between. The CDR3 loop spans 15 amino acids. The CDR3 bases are TGCAGCGTTGAAGATGGTGACAGTCTAAACTATGGCTACACCTTC. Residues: CSVEDGDSLNYGYTF.

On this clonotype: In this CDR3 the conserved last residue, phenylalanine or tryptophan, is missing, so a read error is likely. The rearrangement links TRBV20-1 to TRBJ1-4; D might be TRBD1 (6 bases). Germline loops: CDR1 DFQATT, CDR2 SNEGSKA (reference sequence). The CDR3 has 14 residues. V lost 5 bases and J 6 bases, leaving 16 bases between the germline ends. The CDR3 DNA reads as TGCAGTGCTCCCCGCGGGGGCGCCGATGAAAAACTGTTTTCT. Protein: CSAPRGGADEKLFS.

In nucleotides, the CDR3 is TGTGCCAGCAGCTTCCGGGACAGATCTCACCCGGTCGAGCAGTACTTC. Its protein product is CASSFRDRSHPVEQYF. V and J are TRBV9 and TRBJ2-7; 7 bases are a match to TRBD1. V dropped 4 bases and J dropped 6; count of bases not matched to a gene: 16. This CDR3 is built from 16 residues. CDR1 and CDR2 (germline): SGDLS, YYNGEE.

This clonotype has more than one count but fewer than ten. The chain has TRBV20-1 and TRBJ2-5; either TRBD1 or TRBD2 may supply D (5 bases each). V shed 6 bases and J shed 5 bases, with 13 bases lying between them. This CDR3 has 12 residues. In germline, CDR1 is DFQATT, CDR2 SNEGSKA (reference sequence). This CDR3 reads CSAERGRETQYF. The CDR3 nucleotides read TGCAGTGCGGAGAGGGGCAGGGAGACCCAGTACTTC.

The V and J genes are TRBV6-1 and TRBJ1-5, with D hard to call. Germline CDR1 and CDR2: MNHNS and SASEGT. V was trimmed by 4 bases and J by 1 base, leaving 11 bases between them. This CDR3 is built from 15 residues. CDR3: CASSATLYSNQPQHF. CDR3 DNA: TGTGCCAGCAGTGCGACGCTCTACAGCAATCAGCCCCAGCATTTT.

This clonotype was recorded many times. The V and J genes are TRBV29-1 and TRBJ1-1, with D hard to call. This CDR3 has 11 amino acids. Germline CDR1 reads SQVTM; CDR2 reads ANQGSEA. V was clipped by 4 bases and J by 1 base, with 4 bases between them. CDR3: CSVVRNTEAFF. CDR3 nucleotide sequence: TGCAGCGTTGTTAGGAACACTGAAGCTTTCTTT.

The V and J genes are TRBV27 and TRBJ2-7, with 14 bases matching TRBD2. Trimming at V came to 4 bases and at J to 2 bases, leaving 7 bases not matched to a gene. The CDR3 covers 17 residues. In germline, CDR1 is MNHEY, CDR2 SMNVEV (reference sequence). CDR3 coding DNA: TGTGCCAGCAGTTCCCGGACTAGCGGGAGGTCCCCCTACGAGCAGTACTTC. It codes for CASSSRTSGRSPYEQYF.

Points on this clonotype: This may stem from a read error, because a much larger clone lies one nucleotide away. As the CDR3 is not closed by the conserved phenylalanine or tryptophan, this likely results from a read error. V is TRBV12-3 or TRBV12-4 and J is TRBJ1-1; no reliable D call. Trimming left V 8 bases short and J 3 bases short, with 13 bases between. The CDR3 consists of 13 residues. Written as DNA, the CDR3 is TGTGCCAGCCTTTCTGAGTTAGACACTGAAGCTTTCCTT. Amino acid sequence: CASLSELDTEAFL.

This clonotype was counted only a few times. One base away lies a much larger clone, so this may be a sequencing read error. As DNA, the CDR3 is TGTGCCAGCAGCCCTGGGTACACTGAAGCTTTCTTT. Protein: CASSPGYTEAFF. The V call is TRBV12-3 or TRBV12-4, the J call TRBJ1-1; no clear D gene. The CDR3 spans 12 residues. V lost 6 bases and J lost 3, with 8 bases in between.

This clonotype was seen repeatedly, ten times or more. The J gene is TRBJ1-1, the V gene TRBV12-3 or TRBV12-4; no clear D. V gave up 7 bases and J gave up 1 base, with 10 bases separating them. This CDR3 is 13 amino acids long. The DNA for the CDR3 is TGTGCCAGCATTTGGACGGAGAACACTGAAGCTTTCTTT. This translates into CASIWTENTEAFF.